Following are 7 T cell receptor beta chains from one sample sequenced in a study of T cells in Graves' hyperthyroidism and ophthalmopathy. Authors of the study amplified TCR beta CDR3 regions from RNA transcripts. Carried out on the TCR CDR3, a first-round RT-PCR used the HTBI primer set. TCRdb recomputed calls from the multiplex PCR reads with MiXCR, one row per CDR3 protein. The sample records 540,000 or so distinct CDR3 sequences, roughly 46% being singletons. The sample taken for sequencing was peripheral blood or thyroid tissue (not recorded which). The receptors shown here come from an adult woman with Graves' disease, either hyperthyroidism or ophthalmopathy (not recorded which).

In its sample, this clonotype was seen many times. The DNA for the CDR3 is TGTGCCAGCTCACCCGGGACAGCCGATCAGCCCCAGCATTTT. This gives the protein CASSPGTADQPQHF. This chain uses TRBV18 with TRBJ1-5, with 7 bases lining up with TRBD1. The V and J ends lost 3 bases and 5 bases, in that order; junction bases with no gene match: 4. Germline assignment: CDR1 KGHSH and CDR2 LQKENI. The CDR3 totals 14 residues.

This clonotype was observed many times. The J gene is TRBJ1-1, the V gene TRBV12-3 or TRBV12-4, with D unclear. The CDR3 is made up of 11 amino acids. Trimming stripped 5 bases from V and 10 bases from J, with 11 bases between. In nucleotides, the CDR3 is TGTGCCAGCAGTCCCTCGTTGTCAGCTTTCTTT. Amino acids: CASSPSLSAFF.

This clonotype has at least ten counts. The CDR3 loop is CASSRGDANTGELFF. The CDR3 region has the DNA TGTGCCAGCAGTAGGGGGGACGCGAACACCGGGGAGCTGTTTTTT. V gene TRBV6-5 combines with J gene TRBJ2-2, with D perhaps assigned TRBD1 or TRBD2 (6 bases each). In germline, CDR1 is MNHEY, CDR2 SVGAGI. V gave up 5 bases and J gave up 0 bases, with 10 bases separating them. This CDR3 region has 15 residues.

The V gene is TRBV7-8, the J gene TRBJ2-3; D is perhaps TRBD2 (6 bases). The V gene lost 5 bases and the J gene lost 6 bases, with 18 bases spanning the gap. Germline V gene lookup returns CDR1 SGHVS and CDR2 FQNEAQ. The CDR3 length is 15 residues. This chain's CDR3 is CASSLDPGAGDTQYF. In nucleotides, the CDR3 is TGTGCCAGCAGCCTCGACCCGGGAGCCGGGGATACGCAGTATTTT. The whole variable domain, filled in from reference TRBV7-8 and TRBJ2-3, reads GAGVSQSPRYKVAKRGQDVALRCDPISGHVSLFWYQQALGQGPEFLTYFQNEAQLDKSGLPSDRFFAERPEGSVSTLKIQRTQQEDSAVYLCASSLDPGAGDTQYFGPGTRLTVL.

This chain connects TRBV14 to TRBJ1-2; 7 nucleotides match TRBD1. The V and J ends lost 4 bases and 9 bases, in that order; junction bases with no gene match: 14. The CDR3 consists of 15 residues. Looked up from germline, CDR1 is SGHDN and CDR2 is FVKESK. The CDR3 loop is CASSPNMAGGRSYTF. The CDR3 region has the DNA TGTGCCAGCAGCCCCAATATGGCAGGGGGTAGGAGCTACACCTTC.

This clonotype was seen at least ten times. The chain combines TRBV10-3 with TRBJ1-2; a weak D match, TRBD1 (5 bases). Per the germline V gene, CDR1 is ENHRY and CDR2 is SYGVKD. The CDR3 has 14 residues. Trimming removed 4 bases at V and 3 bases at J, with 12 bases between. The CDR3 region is CAISGKGTYYGYTF. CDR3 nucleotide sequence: TGTGCCATCAGTGGGAAGGGGACCTACTATGGCTACACCTTC.

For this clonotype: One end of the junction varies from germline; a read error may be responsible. CDR3: CASTSGTNVLTF. CDR3 bases: TGCGCCAGCACCTCTGGGACCAACGTCCTGACTTTC. This rearrangement joins TRBV5-1 to TRBJ2-6; D gene ambiguous. CDR1 is SGHRS, CDR2 YFSETQ, per germline. This CDR3 spans 12 amino acids.